A single sample is the source of the 24 T cell receptor beta chains below, sequenced in a study of T cells after somatic rescue of genetic block. Libraries were prepared by immunoSEQ multiplex PCR; TCRdb keeps only in-frame clonotypes and omits some of them. The sample yields 9,500 to 15,000 clones, under 85% seen once. The sample comprised peripheral blood mononuclear cells (PBMCs). The receptors were sampled from a boy aged 5 to 17.

The chain employs TRBV11-2 and TRBJ2-7; 13 bases are shared with TRBD2. V trimming: 0 bases; J trimming: 7 bases; junction bases outside the gene matches: 15. There are 19 residues in the CDR3. CDR1 is SGHAT and CDR2 is FQNNGV in the germline V gene. The CDR3 reads CASSLDRTSGSHVYREQYF. As DNA, the CDR3 is TGTGCCAGCAGCTTAGATAGGACTAGCGGGAGTCACGTTTATCGGGAGCAGTACTTC.

The rearrangement links TRBV28 to TRBJ2-3; no clear D. The CDR3 is 13 residues long. Per germline, CDR1 MDHEN and CDR2 SYDVKM. Trimming left V 5 bases short and J 2 bases short, with 8 bases between. The CDR3: CASSPTPTDTQYF. The CDR3 DNA sequence: TGTGCCAGCAGTCCCACACCCACAGATACGCAGTATTTT.

The rearrangement uses TRBV29-1 and TRBJ1-4; D gene uncertain. Germline V gene lookup returns CDR1 SQVTM and CDR2 ANQGSEA. The V and J ends lost 3 bases and 5 bases respectively, with 7 bases between them. This CDR3 contains 12 residues. CDR3 in DNA: TGCAGCGTTGAGGCGGAAAATGAAAAACTGTTTTTT. The encoded protein is CSVEAENEKLFF.

The gene calls are TRBV10-1 and TRBJ1-2, with D possibly matching TRBD1 (5 bases). The CDR3 is 14 residues long. CDR1 is WNHNN, CDR2 SYGVQD, per germline (reference sequence). Trimming shortened V by 3 bases and J by 4 bases, and 12 bases separated the two germline ends. CDR3 bases: TGCGCCAGCAGTGAAATAGGTGGGGGCTATGGCTACACCTTC. Translating it yields CASSEIGGGYGYTF.

V is TRBV7-2 and J is TRBJ2-7, with a weak D call TRBD2 (6 bases). The V gene lost 1 base and the J gene lost 2 bases, with 9 bases spanning the gap. Germline CDR1 is SGHTA and CDR2 is FQGNSA. The CDR3 is 14 residues long. CDR3 amino acids: CASSLVGSAYEQYF. The CDR3 nucleotides read TGTGCCAGCAGCTTAGTCGGGAGCGCCTACGAGCAGTACTTC.

The chain uses TRBV5-1 and TRBJ1-6; 7 nucleotides align to TRBD1. Germline CDR1 reads SGHRS; CDR2 reads YFSETQ. This CDR3 has 15 residues. V dropped 2 bases and J dropped 5; count of bases not matched to a gene: 4. The CDR3 sequence: CASSFGDRDNSPLHF. The CDR3 region has the DNA TGCGCCAGCAGCTTCGGAGACAGGGATAATTCACCCCTCCACTTT.

The V and J genes are TRBV18 and TRBJ1-5; weak D call: TRBD1 (6 bases). Germline V gene sequence: CDR1 KGHSH, CDR2 LQKENI. V lost 5 bases, J lost 0 bases, and 20 bases lay in between. The CDR3 runs to 18 residues. The CDR3 loop reads CASSATGSGTYSNQPQHF. CDR3 nucleotide sequence: TGTGCCAGCTCAGCTACAGGGTCGGGGACCTATAGCAATCAGCCCCAGCATTTT. The full variable domain, in which reference TRBV18 and TRBJ1-5 provide the parts outside the CDR3, is NAGVMQNPRHLVRRRGQEARLRCSPMKGHSHVYWYRQLPEEGLKFMVYLQKENIIDESGMPKERFSAEFPKEGPSILRIQQVVRGDSAAYFCASSATGSGTYSNQPQHFGDGTRLSIL.

The rearrangement joins TRBV29-1 to TRBJ1-2; D ambiguous. In germline, CDR1 is SQVTM, CDR2 ANQGSEA. There are 11 residues in the CDR3. Trimming shortened V by 3 bases and J by 6 bases, and 8 bases separated the two germline ends. Written as DNA, the CDR3 is TGCAGCGTTGAGGGGTGGGATGGCTACACCTTC. Its translation is CSVEGWDGYTF. Looking up the rest from reference TRBV29-1 and TRBJ1-2 gives the full variable domain: SAVISQKPSRDICQRGTSLTIQCQVDSQVTMMFWYRQQPGQSLTLIATANQGSEATYESGFVIDKFPISRPNLTFSTLTVSNMSPEDSSIYLCSVEGWDGYTFGSGTRLTVV.

The chain employs TRBV5-1 and TRBJ1-1, with D possibly being TRBD1 (5 bases). The ends were cut back, 0 bases at V and 10 bases at J, with 13 bases in the middle. Per germline, CDR1 SGHRS and CDR2 YFSETQ. The CDR3 totals 13 residues. CDR3 protein: CASSLVPGVGAFF. DNA for the CDR3: TGCGCCAGCAGCTTGGTACCGGGGGTGGGAGCTTTCTTT.

The chain combines TRBV6-6 with TRBJ2-7; TRBD1 agrees at 8 bases. Trimming cost V 4 bases and J 2 bases; bases outside gene matches: 4. Germline-derived CDR1 and CDR2 are MNHNY and SVGAGI (reference sequence). The CDR3 contains 14 residues. CDR3 amino acids: CASSFLQGAYEQYF. DNA of the CDR3: TGTGCCAGCAGTTTTCTACAGGGGGCCTACGAGCAGTACTTC.

For the CDR3, the DNA is TGTGCCAGCAGCTTTGGGTACAATGAGCAGTTCTTC. This encodes CASSFGYNEQFF. V gene TRBV5-4 combines with J gene TRBJ2-1; D is unresolved. The V and J ends lost 2 bases and 4 bases respectively, with 4 bases between them. CDR1 is SGHNT, CDR2 YYREEE, per germline (reference sequence). The CDR3 runs 12 residues.

The chain carries TRBV2 and TRBJ2-1; 14 nucleotides agree with TRBD2. V was pared by 10 bases and J by 2 bases, with 7 bases of the junction left unmatched. Germline-derived CDR1 and CDR2 are SNHLY and FYNNEI. This CDR3 has 16 residues. DNA for the CDR3: TGTGCCAATGCGGGACTAGCGGGGGTCACCTACAATGAGCAGTTCTTC. This sequence encodes CANAGLAGVTYNEQFF.

This clone appeared a few times. The chain uses TRBV7-9 and TRBJ2-7; 10 positions agree with TRBD1. V lost 5 bases, J lost 6 bases, and 7 bases stayed unmatched. Germline V gene data show CDR1 as SEHNR and CDR2 as FQNEAQ (reference sequence). This CDR3 region has 14 residues. Here the CDR3 reads CASSEWTGGVEQYF. The CDR3 DNA follows: TGTGCCAGCAGCGAGTGGACAGGGGGAGTCGAGCAGTACTTC.

J is TRBJ1-1 and V is TRBV28, with TRBD1 as a possible D gene (6 bases). This CDR3 region has 16 residues. CDR1 is MDHEN and CDR2 is SYDVKM in the germline V gene. Trimming left V 3 bases short and J 6 bases short, with 20 bases between. The CDR3: CASSFETGQEKAEAFF. DNA for the CDR3: TGTGCCAGCAGTTTTGAGACAGGCCAAGAGAAGGCTGAAGCTTTCTTT.

The J gene is TRBJ2-3, the V gene TRBV6-6, with D tentatively TRBD1 (5 bases). The length of the CDR3 is 13 residues. Germline-derived CDR1 and CDR2 are MNHNY and SVGAGI (reference sequence). Trimming removed 0 bases at V and 10 bases at J, with 11 bases between. CDR3 loop: CASSYSRTMAQYF. In nucleotides, the CDR3 is TGTGCCAGCAGTTACTCAAGGACAATGGCGCAGTATTTT.

The chain carries TRBV2 and TRBJ2-2, with unresolved D. The germline V gene has CDR1 SNHLY and CDR2 FYNNEI. V gave up 9 bases and J gave up 8 bases, with 10 bases separating them. This CDR3 is 11 amino acids long. The DNA for the CDR3 is TGTGCCAGTATCGGGCCGGGGGAGCTGTTTTTT. Its translation is CASIGPGELFF.

Concerning this clone: The junction shows a germline mismatch at one end, possibly a read error. The chain carries TRBV5-1 and TRBJ2-3, with D tentatively TRBD2 (6 bases). This CDR3 comprises 15 residues. CDR1 is SGHRS, CDR2 YFSETQ, per germline. The CDR3 DNA is TGCGCCAGCATGTGGATCGACGGGAGCACGGATACGCAGTATTTT. It specifies CASMWIDGSTDTQYF. The variable domain in full, with the rest retrieved from reference TRBV5-1 and TRBJ2-3, is KAGVTQTPRYLIKTRGQQVTLSCSPISGHRSVSWYQQTPGQGLQFLFEYFSETQRNKGNFPGRFSGRQFSNSRSEMNVSTLELGDSALYLCASMWIDGSTDTQYFGPGTRLTVL.

This clone was detected a few times. The chain links TRBV18 to TRBJ2-5; 9 bases agree with TRBD1. The CDR3 loop spans 15 amino acids. The V and J ends lost 7 bases and 2 bases, in that order; junction bases with no gene match: 8. Germline CDR1 and CDR2: KGHSH and LQKENI. The CDR3 region has the DNA TGTGCCAGCTATTCTGGGACAGGGTTTCAAGAGACCCAGTACTTC. This gives the protein CASYSGTGFQETQYF.

The chain employs TRBV29-1 and TRBJ2-7; 8 bases agree with TRBD1. CDR3 length: 14 residues. CDR1 is SQVTM, CDR2 ANQGSEA, per germline. V lost 7 bases and J lost 6; bases outside the gene matches: 14. The CDR3 reads CSASFLQGVGEQYF. The CDR3 coding sequence is TGCAGCGCATCATTTTTACAGGGGGTGGGCGAGCAGTACTTC.

The chain couples TRBV30 to TRBJ2-5, with D maybe TRBD2 (6 bases). Trimming left V 3 bases short and J 4 bases short, with 15 bases between. The CDR3 extends over 14 amino acids. Germline assignment: CDR1 GTSNPN and CDR2 SVGIG (reference sequence). As DNA, the CDR3 is TGTGCCTGGAGCCCGCCACTAGCAGGAGAGACCCAGTACTTC. This translates into CAWSPPLAGETQYF.

This rearrangement joins TRBV6-1 to TRBJ2-7, with 7 bases that match TRBD2. Germline loops: CDR1 MNHNS, CDR2 SASEGT. The junction had 11 bases not matched to a gene; V was cut back by 4 bases and J by 2 bases. CDR3 length equals 16 residues. The CDR3: CASSGPLAVPAYEQYF. The CDR3 bases are TGTGCCAGCAGTGGCCCGCTAGCGGTTCCGGCCTACGAGCAGTACTTC.

This CDR3 reads CASSLTAYSNQPQHF. CDR3 nucleotide sequence: TGTGCCAGCAGTTTAACGGCCTATAGCAATCAGCCCCAGCATTTT. This chain joins TRBV28 and TRBJ1-5; D is unresolved. The germline V gene encodes CDR1 MDHEN and CDR2 SYDVKM. This CDR3 is 15 amino acids long. V was clipped by 2 bases and J by 0 bases, with 8 bases between them.

The gene calls are TRBV10-3 and TRBJ2-3; TRBD2 matches 7 bases. Per the germline V gene, CDR1 is ENHRY and CDR2 is SYGVKD. This CDR3 has 16 residues. Trimming cost V 2 bases and J 2 bases; bases outside gene matches: 7. Here the CDR3 reads CAISEGPSGSTDTQYF. The CDR3 DNA reads TGTGCCATCAGTGAGGGGCCTAGCGGATCCACAGATACGCAGTATTTT.

The chain joins TRBV28 to TRBJ1-2; 9 nucleotides match TRBD1. The J segment lost 4 bases and the V segment lost 6 bases, leaving 6 bases of the junction unmatched. CDR3 size: 14 residues. In germline, CDR1 is MDHEN, CDR2 SYDVKM. The CDR3 sequence: CASRPGTGSYGYTF. The CDR3 coding sequence is TGTGCCAGCAGGCCCGGGACAGGGAGCTATGGCTACACCTTC.